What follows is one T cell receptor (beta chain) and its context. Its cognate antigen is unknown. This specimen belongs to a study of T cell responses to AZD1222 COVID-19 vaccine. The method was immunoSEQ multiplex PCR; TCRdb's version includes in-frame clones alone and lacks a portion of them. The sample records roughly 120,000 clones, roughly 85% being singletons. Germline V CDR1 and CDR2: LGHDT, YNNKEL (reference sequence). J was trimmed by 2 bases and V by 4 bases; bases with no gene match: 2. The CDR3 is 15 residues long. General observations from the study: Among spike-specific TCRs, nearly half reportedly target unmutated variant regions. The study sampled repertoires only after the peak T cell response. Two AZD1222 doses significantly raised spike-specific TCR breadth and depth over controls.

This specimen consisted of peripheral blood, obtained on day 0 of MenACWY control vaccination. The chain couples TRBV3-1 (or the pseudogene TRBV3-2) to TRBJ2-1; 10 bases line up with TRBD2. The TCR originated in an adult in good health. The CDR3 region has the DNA TGTGCCAGCAGCCGGACTAGCGGACCCTACAATGAGCAGTTCTTC. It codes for CASSRTSGPYNEQFF.